This T cell receptor beta chain stems from a study of OX40 agonist ivuxolimab in advanced cancers. Looking at the study overall: Ivuxolimab, which patients received intravenously every 2 weeks, was dosed at 0.01 to 10 mg/kg. General study findings and limits: Both blood CD4+ and CD8+ T cells showed clonal growth by week 6 at 0.1 to 3.0 mg/kg. Among T cells, CD8+ cells averaged more expanded clones than CD4+ cells.

Autoimmune disease history or systemic immunosuppression excluded patients. Looked up from germline, CDR1 is LNHDA and CDR2 is SQIVND (reference sequence). This CDR3 is 15 amino acids long. J was trimmed by 10 bases and V by 2 bases; bases with no gene match: 8. Assay: immunoSEQ multiplex PCR; the TCRdb copy retains only in-frame clones and omits some. There are about 39,000 clones in the sample; roughly 90% occur only once, and 20% to 25% lies in the top ten. As concerns this clone: Its antigen is not identified.

Source: CD4+ or CD8+ T cells sorted from blood, taken in a trial of the OX40 agonist ivuxolimab. This TCR came from an adult with an advanced solid tumor such as melanoma, head and neck, liver or kidney cancer. This chain connects TRBV19 to TRBJ2-2; 9 nucleotides match TRBD2. The CDR3 protein is CASSIMLAGFVELFF. In DNA form, the CDR3 reads TGTGCCAGTAGTATAATGCTAGCGGGATTCGTGGAGCTGTTTTTT.